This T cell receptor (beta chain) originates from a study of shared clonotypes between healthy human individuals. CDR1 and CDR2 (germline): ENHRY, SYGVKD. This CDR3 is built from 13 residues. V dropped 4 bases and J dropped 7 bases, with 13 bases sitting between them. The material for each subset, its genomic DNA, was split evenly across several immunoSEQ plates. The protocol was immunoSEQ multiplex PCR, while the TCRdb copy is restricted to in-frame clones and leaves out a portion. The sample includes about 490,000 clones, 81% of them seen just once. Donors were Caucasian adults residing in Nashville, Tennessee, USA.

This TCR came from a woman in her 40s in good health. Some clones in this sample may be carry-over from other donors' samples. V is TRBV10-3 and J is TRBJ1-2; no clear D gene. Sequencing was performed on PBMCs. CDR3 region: CAISGSGSPGYTF. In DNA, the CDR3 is TGTGCCATCAGTGGAAGTGGTTCCCCTGGCTACACCTTC.